The T cell receptor beta chain under discussion was sequenced for a study of T cell changes during pregnancy in multiple sclerosis. Clones were sequenced by immunoSEQ multiplex PCR, and TCRdb holds only the in-frame ones, with some missing. The sample yields some 31,000 clones, 90% to 95% seen once. Trimming pared 3 bases from V and 5 bases from J, leaving 8 bases between. The CDR3 totals 12 residues. Germline V gives CDR1 SNHLY, CDR2 FYNNEI. The genes are TRBV2 and TRBJ2-7, with a weak D call TRBD1 (5 bases). The clonotype was recovered from a female donor with multiple sclerosis, enrolled in a pregnancy study. This sample comprised CD8+ T cells from peripheral blood mononuclear cells, obtained before pregnancy. CDR3 DNA sequence: TGTGCCAGCAGTGACAGGGTAAACGAGCAGTACTTC. Its protein product is CASSDRVNEQYF. The whole variable domain, remainder taken from reference TRBV2 and TRBJ2-7, is EPEVTQTPSHQVTQMGQEVILRCVPISNHLYFYWYRQILGQKVEFLVSFYNNEISEKSEIFDDQFSVERPDGSNFTLKIRSTKLEDSAMYFCASSDRVNEQYFGPGTRLTVT.